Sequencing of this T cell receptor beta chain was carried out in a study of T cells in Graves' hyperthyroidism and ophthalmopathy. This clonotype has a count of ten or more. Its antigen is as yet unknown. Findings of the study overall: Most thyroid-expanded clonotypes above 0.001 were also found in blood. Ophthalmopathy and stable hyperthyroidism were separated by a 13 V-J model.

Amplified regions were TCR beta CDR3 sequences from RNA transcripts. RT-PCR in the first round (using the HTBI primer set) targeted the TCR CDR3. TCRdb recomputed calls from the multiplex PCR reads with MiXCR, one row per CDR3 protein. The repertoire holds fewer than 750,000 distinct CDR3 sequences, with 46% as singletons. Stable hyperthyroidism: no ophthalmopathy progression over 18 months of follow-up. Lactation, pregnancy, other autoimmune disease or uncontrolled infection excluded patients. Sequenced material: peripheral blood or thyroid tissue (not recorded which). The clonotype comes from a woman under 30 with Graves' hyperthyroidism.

The CDR3: CATGTSGGSGANVLTF. The CDR3, as DNA: TGTGCCACCGGGACTAGCGGGGGCTCTGGGGCCAACGTCCTGACTTTC. V and J are TRBV6-2 or TRBV6-3 and TRBJ2-6, with 14 bases that match TRBD2. The V and J ends lost 10 bases and 0 bases, in that order; junction bases with no gene match: 2. The CDR3 consists of 16 residues. Per the germline V gene, CDR1 is MNHEY and CDR2 is SVGEGT.